This entry lists 22 T cell receptor beta chains sequenced from one sample in a study of blood T cell repertoires in COVID-19. This table comes from immunoSEQ multiplex PCR, and its TCRdb copy is limited to in-frame clones, with some not included. The sample shows tens of thousands of clones, around nine tenths of them seen only once. The specimen sequenced was peripheral blood. These TCRs come from a woman aged 60-70 years with COVID-19, enrolled during active disease.

The V and J genes are TRBV29-1 and TRBJ2-3, with D perhaps matching TRBD2 (6 bases). V was clipped by 2 bases and J by 0 bases, with 15 bases between them. The length of the CDR3 is 16 residues. Germline loops: CDR1 SQVTM, CDR2 ANQGSEA. The CDR3 nucleotides read TGCAGCGTTGAATCCCTAGGCGGGGCTAGCACAGATACGCAGTATTTT. The encoded protein is CSVESLGGASTDTQYF.

The chain recombines TRBV29-1 with TRBJ2-7, with D perhaps TRBD1 (5 bases). Trimming left V 6 bases short and J 0 bases short, with 18 bases between. Germline V gene lookup returns CDR1 SQVTM and CDR2 ANQGSEA. The CDR3 is 15 amino acids. CDR3 loop: CSVSHPKGISYEQYF. CDR3 DNA sequence: TGCAGCGTCAGCCACCCCAAGGGGATCTCCTACGAGCAGTACTTC.

V usage is TRBV28 and J usage is TRBJ1-5, with 7 positions matching TRBD1. CDR3 length: 15 residues. Trimming at V came to 3 bases and at J to 9 bases, leaving 11 bases not matched to a gene. CDR1 is MDHEN and CDR2 is SYDVKM in the germline V gene. CDR3 nucleotide sequence: TGTGCCAGCAGTTTCCGCGACAGGGACCTAATGCCCCAGCATTTT. Translated, it gives CASSFRDRDLMPQHF.

The rearrangement uses TRBV4-1 and TRBJ2-5, with D possibly matching TRBD2 (6 bases). Looked up from germline, CDR1 is MGHRA and CDR2 is YSYEKL. V dropped 0 bases and J dropped 14 bases, with 13 bases sitting between them. The CDR3 contains 12 residues. The CDR3 nucleotides are TGCGCCAGCAGCCAAGACGGGGGTGTGACTTACTTC. This sequence encodes CASSQDGGVTYF.

CDR3 in DNA: TGTGCCAGCACCCCTAGCGCTTACACAGATACGCAGTATTTT. This sequence encodes CASTPSAYTDTQYF. The chain employs TRBV27 and TRBJ2-3, with D perhaps matching TRBD2 (6 bases). Between the trimmed V and J ends, which lost 7 bases and 2 bases, there was a span of 13 bases. The germline V gene has CDR1 MNHEY and CDR2 SMNVEV (reference sequence). The CDR3 sequence is 14 residues long.

The chain has TRBV18 and TRBJ1-1; tentatively, D is TRBD1 (5 bases). This CDR3 spans 14 amino acids. Germline assignment: CDR1 KGHSH and CDR2 LQKENI. V lost 4 bases, J lost 4 bases, and 13 bases lay in between. This chain's CDR3 is CASSHDSLGTEAFF. The CDR3 coding sequence is TGTGCCAGCTCACATGACAGTTTGGGCACTGAAGCTTTCTTT.

The chain uses TRBV12-3 or TRBV12-4 and TRBJ2-7, with D tentatively TRBD1 (5 bases). Trimming removed 2 bases from V and 6 bases from J, with 11 bases in between. The CDR3 consists of 13 residues. The CDR3, as DNA: TGTGCCAGCAGTTTAAACAGGTGGTTCGAGCAGTACTTC. This encodes CASSLNRWFEQYF.

The rearrangement links TRBV10-1 to TRBJ2-7; D is possibly TRBD2 (6 bases). V gave up 0 bases and J gave up 3 bases, with 12 bases separating them. Germline lookup yields CDR1 WNHNN and CDR2 SYGVQD (reference sequence). The CDR3 spans 15 residues. Here the CDR3 DNA reads TGCGCCAGCAGTGAGTCACGCGGGGAACGCTACGAGCAGTACTTC. Encoded protein: CASSESRGERYEQYF.

This chain links TRBV4-1 with TRBJ2-1; possibly TRBD2 for D (5 bases). The V end was cut by 3 bases, the J end by 1 base, with 7 bases between. In germline, CDR1 is MGHRA, CDR2 YSYEKL. CDR3 size: 14 residues. The CDR3 here is CASSHGSSYNEQFF. Here the CDR3 DNA reads TGCGCCAGCAGCCATGGGAGTTCCTACAATGAGCAGTTCTTC.

The CDR3 region is CASARLYEQYF. The CDR3 DNA is TGTGCCAGCGCTAGACTTTACGAGCAGTACTTC. This chain uses TRBV27 with TRBJ2-7; D unresolved. The ends were cut back, 8 bases at V and 4 bases at J, with 9 bases in the middle. The CDR3 is 11 residues long. Germline V CDR1 and CDR2: MNHEY, SMNVEV (reference sequence).

The chain has TRBV4-1 and TRBJ2-1; D uncertain. Germline V gene sequence: CDR1 MGHRA, CDR2 YSYEKL. The V and J ends lost 2 bases and 0 bases respectively, with 14 bases between them. The CDR3 contains 17 residues. CDR3 in amino acids: CASSQSWAVSSYNEQFF. Here the CDR3 DNA reads TGCGCCAGCAGCCAATCGTGGGCAGTGAGCTCCTACAATGAGCAGTTCTTC.

The chain recombines TRBV7-2 with TRBJ2-7; no clear D gene. The CDR3 consists of 15 residues. Germline CDR1 reads SGHTA; CDR2 reads FQGNSA. With 1 base removed from V and 0 bases from J, the gap between germline ends came to 10 bases. The CDR3 is CASSLGATPSYEQYF. In DNA, the CDR3 is TGTGCCAGCAGCTTAGGGGCTACCCCCTCCTACGAGCAGTACTTC. Full variable domain (remainder filled in from reference TRBV7-2 and TRBJ2-7): GAGVSQSPSNKVTEKGKDVELRCDPISGHTALYWYRQSLGQGLEFLIYFQGNSAPDKSGLPSDRFSAERTGGSVSTLTIQRTQQEDSAVYLCASSLGATPSYEQYFGPGTRLTVT.

The chain carries TRBV21-1 and TRBJ1-4; the D call in the table, TRBD1, was not verified against the DNA. TRBV21-1 is recorded as a pseudogene. The CDR3 runs 16 residues. CDR3 in amino acids: CASSKDLRVVREKLFF. The CDR3 DNA is TGTGCCAGCAGCAAAGATCTCAGGGTTGTAAGGGAAAAACTGTTTTTT.

The rearrangement links TRBV19 to TRBJ1-1; D may be TRBD1 (5 bases). The CDR3 totals 16 residues. The germline V gene has CDR1 LNHDA and CDR2 SQIVND (reference sequence). Between the trimmed V and J ends, which lost 4 bases and 0 bases, there was a span of 15 bases. The CDR3 reads CASSKTGTNLNTEAFF. CDR3 nucleotides: TGTGCCAGTAGTAAGACCGGGACTAACCTGAACACTGAAGCTTTCTTT.

V and J are TRBV2 and TRBJ1-1, with D hard to call. From germline, CDR1 is SNHLY and CDR2 FYNNEI. The V gene lost 4 bases and the J gene lost 4 bases, with 10 bases spanning the gap. This CDR3 is built from 13 residues. The chain's CDR3 is CASSGIGGTEAFF. CDR3 nucleotides: TGTGCCAGCAGTGGGATAGGCGGCACTGAAGCTTTCTTT.

The V and J genes are TRBV19 and TRBJ1-4; no definite D call. The CDR3 spans 15 residues. Germline CDR1 is LNHDA and CDR2 is SQIVND (reference sequence). V lost 7 bases and J lost 4, with 16 bases in between. The CDR3 region has the DNA TGTGCCAGTAAGAAAAAGGGAGGGATTAATGAAAAACTGTTTTTT. Its translation: CASKKKGGINEKLFF.

This clone is a singleton in its sample. This rearrangement joins TRBV11-2 to TRBJ2-6; D is unclear. Germline assignment: CDR1 SGHAT and CDR2 FQNNGV. CDR3 length: 17 amino acids. The V end lost 0 bases, the J end lost 3 bases, and 12 bases lay between the germline ends. The chain's CDR3 is CASSLDLQVVGANVLTF. CDR3 coding DNA: TGTGCCAGCAGCTTAGATCTGCAGGTAGTTGGGGCCAACGTCCTGACTTTC.

The chain has TRBV28 and TRBJ1-5; 11 bases map to TRBD1. This CDR3 contains 18 residues. The V gene's germline CDR1 is MDHEN and CDR2 SYDVKM. After removal of 1 base from V and 7 bases from J, the junction contained 12 bases not matched to a gene. The DNA for the CDR3 is TGTGCCAGCAGTTTATTTCCCGGACAGGGGGCGCCTCGGCAGCCCCAGCATTTT. Amino acid sequence: CASSLFPGQGAPRQPQHF. The full variable domain, completed using reference TRBV28 and TRBJ1-5, is DVKVTQSSRYLVKRTGEKVFLECVQDMDHENMFWYRQDPGLGLRLIYFSYDVKMKEKGDIPEGYSVSREKKERFSLILESASTNQTSMYLCASSLFPGQGAPRQPQHFGDGTRLSIL.

The chain carries TRBV6-5 and TRBJ2-1; no reliable D call. The V end lost 7 bases, the J end lost 6 bases, and 16 bases lay between the germline ends. Germline CDR1 MNHEY, CDR2 SVGAGI. The CDR3 is 14 residues long. CDR3 loop: CASNPPTVSNEQFF. The CDR3 DNA is TGTGCCAGCAACCCTCCAACTGTTAGCAATGAGCAGTTCTTC.

The chain uses TRBV11-1 and TRBJ2-7; TRBD1 agrees at 8 bases. J was trimmed by 3 bases and V by 8 bases; bases with no gene match: 12. CDR1 is SGHAT, CDR2 FQDESV, per germline (reference sequence). The CDR3 extends over 15 amino acids. The DNA of the CDR3 is TGTGCCAGCGCACTATTTGGGACAGGTGTCTACGAGCAGTACTTC. Residues: CASALFGTGVYEQYF.

This clone was observed once. The chain joins TRBV29-1 to TRBJ2-7, with TRBD1 as a possible D gene (6 bases). The germline gives CDR1 SQVTM, CDR2 ANQGSEA. This CDR3 has 16 residues. V shed 5 bases and J shed 1 base, with 21 bases lying between them. CDR3 residues: CSVTSPGRGNSYEQYF. In DNA form, the CDR3 reads TGCAGCGTTACCTCCCCCGGCAGGGGCAATTCCTACGAGCAGTACTTC.

V and J are TRBV7-9 and TRBJ2-7; 9 bases align to TRBD1. This CDR3 spans 15 amino acids. The V gene end was trimmed by 6 bases and the J gene end by 3 bases; junction bases not matched to a gene: 9. The germline CDR1 and CDR2 sequences are SEHNR and FQNEAQ (reference sequence). The CDR3: CASSYRGTGSYEQYF. CDR3 bases: TGTGCCAGCAGTTACAGAGGGACAGGGAGCTACGAGCAGTACTTC.